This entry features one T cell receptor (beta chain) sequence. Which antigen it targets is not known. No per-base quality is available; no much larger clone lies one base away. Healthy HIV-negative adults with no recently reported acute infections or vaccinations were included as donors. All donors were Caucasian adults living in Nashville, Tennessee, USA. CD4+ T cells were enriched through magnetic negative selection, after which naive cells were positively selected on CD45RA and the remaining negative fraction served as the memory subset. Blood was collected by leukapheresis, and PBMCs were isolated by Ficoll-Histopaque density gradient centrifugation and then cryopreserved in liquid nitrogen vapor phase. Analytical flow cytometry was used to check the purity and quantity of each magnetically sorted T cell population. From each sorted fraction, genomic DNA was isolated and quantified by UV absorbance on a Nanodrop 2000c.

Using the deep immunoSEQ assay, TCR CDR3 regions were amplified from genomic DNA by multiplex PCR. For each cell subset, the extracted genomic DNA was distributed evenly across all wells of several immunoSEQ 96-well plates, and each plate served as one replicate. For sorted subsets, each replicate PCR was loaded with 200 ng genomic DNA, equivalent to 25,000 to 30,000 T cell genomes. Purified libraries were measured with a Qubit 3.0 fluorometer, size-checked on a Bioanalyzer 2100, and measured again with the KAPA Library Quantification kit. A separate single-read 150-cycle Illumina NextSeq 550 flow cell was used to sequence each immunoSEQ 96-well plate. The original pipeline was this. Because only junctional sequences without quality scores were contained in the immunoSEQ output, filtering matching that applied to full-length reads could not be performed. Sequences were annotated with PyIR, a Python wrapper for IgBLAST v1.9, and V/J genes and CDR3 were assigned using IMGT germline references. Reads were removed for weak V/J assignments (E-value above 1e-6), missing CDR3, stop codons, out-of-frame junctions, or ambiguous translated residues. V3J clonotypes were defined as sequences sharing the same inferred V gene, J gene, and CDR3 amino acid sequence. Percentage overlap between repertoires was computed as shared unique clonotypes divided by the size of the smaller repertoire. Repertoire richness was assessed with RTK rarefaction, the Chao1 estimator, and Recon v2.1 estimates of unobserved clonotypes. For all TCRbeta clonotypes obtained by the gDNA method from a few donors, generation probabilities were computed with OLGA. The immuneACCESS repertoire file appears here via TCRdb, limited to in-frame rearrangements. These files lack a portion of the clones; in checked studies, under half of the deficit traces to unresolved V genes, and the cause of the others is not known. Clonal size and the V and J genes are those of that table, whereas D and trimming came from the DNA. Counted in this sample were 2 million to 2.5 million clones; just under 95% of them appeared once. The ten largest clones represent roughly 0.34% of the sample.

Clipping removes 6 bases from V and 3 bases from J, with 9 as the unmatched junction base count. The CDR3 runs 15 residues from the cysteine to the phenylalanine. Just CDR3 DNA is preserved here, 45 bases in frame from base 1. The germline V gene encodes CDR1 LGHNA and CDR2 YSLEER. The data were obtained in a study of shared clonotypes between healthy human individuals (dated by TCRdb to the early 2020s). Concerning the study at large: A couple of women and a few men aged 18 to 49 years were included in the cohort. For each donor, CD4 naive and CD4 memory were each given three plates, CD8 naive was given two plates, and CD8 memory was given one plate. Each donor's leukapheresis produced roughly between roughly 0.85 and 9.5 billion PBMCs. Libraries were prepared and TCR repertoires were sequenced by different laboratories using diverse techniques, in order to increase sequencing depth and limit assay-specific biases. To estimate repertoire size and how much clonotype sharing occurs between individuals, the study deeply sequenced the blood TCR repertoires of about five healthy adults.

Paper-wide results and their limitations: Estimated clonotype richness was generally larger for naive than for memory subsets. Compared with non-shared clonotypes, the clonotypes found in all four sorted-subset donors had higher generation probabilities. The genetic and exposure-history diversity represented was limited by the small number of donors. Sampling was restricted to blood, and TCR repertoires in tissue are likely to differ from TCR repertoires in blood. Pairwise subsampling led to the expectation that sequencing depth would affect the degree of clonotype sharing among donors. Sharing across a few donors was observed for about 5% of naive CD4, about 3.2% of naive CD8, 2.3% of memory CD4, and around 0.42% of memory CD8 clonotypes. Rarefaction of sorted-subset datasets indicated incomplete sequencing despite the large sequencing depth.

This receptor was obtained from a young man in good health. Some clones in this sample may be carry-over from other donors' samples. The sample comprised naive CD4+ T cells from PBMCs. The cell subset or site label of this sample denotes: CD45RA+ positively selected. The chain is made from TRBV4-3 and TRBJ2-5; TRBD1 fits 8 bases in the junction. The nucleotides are TGCGCCAGCAGGCGTACAGGGGGATCGGAAGAGACCCAGTACTTC. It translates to CASRRTGGSEETQYF.